This T cell receptor (beta chain) was sequenced in a study of T cell responses to AZD1222 COVID-19 vaccine. The CDR3 runs to 14 residues. Trimming stripped 5 bases from V and 13 bases from J, with 18 bases between. Germline CDR1 reads MNHEY; CDR2 reads SMNVEV (reference sequence). Measured with immunoSEQ multiplex PCR; TCRdb has only the in-frame clones, and not every one. This sample has roughly 80,000 clones; approximately 90% occur once, and the top ten carry roughly 4.9%. The sequence derives from an adult in good health. Source: peripheral blood, taken on day 0 of AZD1222 vaccination. The chain joins TRBV27 to TRBJ1-6, with a weak D call TRBD1 (5 bases). DNA for the CDR3: TGTGCCAGCAGTAACAGGACCCGCCGGTGGCCCCTCCACTTT. This translates into CASSNRTRRWPLHF.